Listed here are 17 T cell receptor beta chains from one sample, sequenced in a study of blood T cell repertoires in COVID-19. Data came from immunoSEQ multiplex PCR; TCRdb stores just in-frame clones and leaves some out. Here the sample spans over 60,000 clones, approximately 77% being singletons. Sequenced input: peripheral blood. These receptors all stem from a human donor in a cohort sampled during active COVID-19.

This clone was observed a handful of times. The chain has TRBV5-1 and TRBJ2-5, with D hard to call. Germline CDR1 reads SGHRS; CDR2 reads YFSETQ. Trimming removed 0 bases at V and 2 bases at J, with 8 bases between. This CDR3 region has 14 residues. The CDR3 nucleotides are TGCGCCAGCAGCTTGGCCCAGAAGCAAGAGACCCAGTACTTC. Protein sequence: CASSLAQKQETQYF.

The rearrangement joins TRBV5-4 to TRBJ2-7, with D maybe TRBD2 (6 bases). The CDR3 sequence is 15 residues long. The germline V gene encodes CDR1 SGHNT and CDR2 YYREEE (reference sequence). V was pared by 4 bases and J by 7 bases, with 21 bases between. The CDR3 protein is CASSQLGGATREQYF. In DNA form, the CDR3 reads TGTGCCAGCAGCCAATTGGGGGGAGCAACTCGGGAGCAGTACTTC.

This chain connects TRBV20-1 to TRBJ1-4, with D tentatively TRBD1 (5 bases). CDR3 size: 11 residues. Germline loops: CDR1 DFQATT, CDR2 SNEGSKA (reference sequence). Trimming shortened V by 2 bases and J by 8 bases, and 6 bases separated the two germline ends. The CDR3 DNA follows: TGCAGTGCTAGACGGGGGGAAAAACTGTTTTTT. As protein: CSARRGEKLFF.

This clone showed up just a few times. The chain combines TRBV12-5 with TRBJ2-4; 7 bases are shared with TRBD1. This CDR3 is built from 13 residues. Trimming took 6 bases from V and 2 from J; bases not matched to a gene: 1. The germline CDR1 and CDR2 sequences are LGHNT and FRNRAP. In nucleotides, the CDR3 is TGTGCTAGTGGGACAGGGACCAAAAACATTCAGTACTTC. Translation: CASGTGTKNIQYF.

V and J are TRBV5-4 and TRBJ1-3; 7 nucleotides match TRBD1. The length of the CDR3 is 13 residues. V lost 7 bases, J lost 7 bases, and 8 bases stayed unmatched. The germline CDR1 and CDR2 sequences are SGHNT and YYREEE (reference sequence). The DNA of the CDR3 is TGTGCCAGCCTTGTACAGGGGAGGAACACCATATATTTT. Encoded protein: CASLVQGRNTIYF.

This clone was counted once. The rearrangement uses TRBV29-1 and TRBJ2-1; 9 bases line up with TRBD2. J was trimmed by 3 bases and V by 8 bases; bases with no gene match: 8. Germline V lookup: CDR1 SQVTM, CDR2 ANQGSEA. This CDR3 spans 14 amino acids. The CDR3 spells CSTASGTVYNEQFF. CDR3 DNA sequence: TGCAGCACTGCTAGCGGGACAGTCTACAATGAGCAGTTCTTC.

This chain connects TRBV11-2 to TRBJ2-1; D call uncertain. Germline-derived CDR1 and CDR2 are SGHAT and FQNNGV. Deletions cut 1 base from V and 4 bases from J, with 8 bases between. CDR3 size: 14 residues. The CDR3 protein is CASSLASDYNEQFF. As DNA, the CDR3 is TGTGCCAGCAGCTTAGCCAGCGATTACAATGAGCAGTTCTTC.

This clone was found a few times. This rearrangement joins TRBV19 to TRBJ2-3; 7 bases fit TRBD2. Per the germline V gene, CDR1 is LNHDA and CDR2 is SQIVND (reference sequence). The junction had 2 bases not matched to a gene; V was cut back by 1 base and J by 4 bases. CDR3 length equals 14 residues. In nucleotides, the CDR3 is TGTGCCAGTAGTATAGGCCGGGGGGCAGATACGCAGTATTTT. Its translation is CASSIGRGADTQYF.

The rearrangement joins TRBV11-3 to TRBJ2-1; 11 bases are shared with TRBD2. Germline V gives CDR1 SGHNT, CDR2 YENEEA. This CDR3 is 19 amino acids long. J was trimmed by 0 bases and V by 4 bases; bases with no gene match: 11. The chain's CDR3 is CASSSTRRLAGSSYNEQFF. The CDR3, as DNA: TGTGCCAGCAGCTCAACCAGGAGACTAGCGGGGAGCTCCTACAATGAGCAGTTCTTC.

The genes are TRBV19 and TRBJ2-3, with D perhaps TRBD1 (5 bases). The CDR3 loop spans 17 amino acids. Per the germline V gene, CDR1 is LNHDA and CDR2 is SQIVND (reference sequence). V was pared by 5 bases and J by 0 bases, with 18 bases between. Here the CDR3 reads CASSSSSRVSSTDTQYF. The CDR3, as DNA: TGTGCCAGTAGTTCCTCGTCCAGGGTTTCTAGCACAGATACGCAGTATTTT. The complete variable domain, with remaining parts taken from reference TRBV19 and TRBJ2-3, reads DGGITQSPKYLFRKEGQNVTLSCEQNLNHDAMYWYRQDPGQGLRLIYYSQIVNDFQKGDIAEGYSVSREKKESFPLTVTSAQKNPTAFYLCASSSSSRVSSTDTQYFGPGTRLTVL.

This chain links TRBV5-4 with TRBJ1-5; possibly TRBD1 for D (6 bases). Germline V gene data show CDR1 as SGHNT and CDR2 as YYREEE (reference sequence). This CDR3 has 16 residues. The V and J ends lost 2 bases and 1 base respectively, with 13 bases between them. CDR3 coding DNA: TGTGCCAGCAGCTTTGGGGGGGCGGAGAGCAATCAGCCCCAGCATTTT. The encoded protein is CASSFGGAESNQPQHF.

The rearrangement links TRBV5-6 to TRBJ1-3; 7 nucleotides align to TRBD1. The germline CDR1 and CDR2 sequences are SGHDT and YYEEEE. The CDR3 is made up of 17 amino acids. The junction had 10 bases not matched to a gene; V was cut back by 4 bases and J by 0 bases. As DNA, the CDR3 is TGTGCCAGCAGCCCTGCCGGACAGGCACACTCTGGAAACACCATATATTTT. Protein: CASSPAGQAHSGNTIYF.

This chain uses TRBV9 with TRBJ1-2, with D unclear. Germline loops: CDR1 SGDLS, CDR2 YYNGEE. The CDR3 has 19 residues. Trimming took 0 bases from V and 0 from J, leaving 21 bases between them. The CDR3 reads CASSVGEVFGLGSNYGYTF. Here the CDR3 DNA reads TGTGCCAGCAGCGTAGGAGAGGTCTTTGGGTTAGGTTCTAACTATGGCTACACCTTC.

This clone appeared a single time. The chain carries TRBV7-6 and TRBJ2-5, with 7 bases aligning to TRBD1. V was clipped by 6 bases and J by 2 bases; unmatched bases: 3. The CDR3 runs 13 residues. Germline CDR1 reads SGHVS; CDR2 reads FNYEAQ. CDR3 bases: TGTGCCAGCAGGCGACAGGGTCAAGAGACCCAGTACTTC. The encoded protein is CASRRQGQETQYF.

This rearrangement joins TRBV30 to TRBJ2-7; D might be TRBD1 (5 bases). Germline CDR1 and CDR2: GTSNPN and SVGIG (reference sequence). The V end lost 2 bases, the J end lost 0 bases, and 11 bases lay between the germline ends. CDR3 length: 14 residues. The CDR3 region has the DNA TGTGCCTGGAGTCCGTTGGACATCTCCTACGAGCAGTACTTC. Translation gives CAWSPLDISYEQYF.

The V call is TRBV5-6, the J call TRBJ2-4, with TRBD2 as a possible D gene (6 bases). CDR3 length: 14 residues. Germline assignment: CDR1 SGHDT and CDR2 YYEEEE. Trimming cost V 0 bases and J 5 bases, with 9 bases left between them. The CDR3 loop reads CASSLVGGQNIQYF. Written as DNA, the CDR3 is TGTGCCAGCAGCTTGGTCGGAGGGCAAAACATTCAGTACTTC.

The chain employs TRBV19 and TRBJ1-2; 9 bases are a match to TRBD1. The V and J ends lost 5 bases and 8 bases, in that order; junction bases with no gene match: 6. The CDR3 consists of 13 residues. Germline V gene lookup returns CDR1 LNHDA and CDR2 SQIVND (reference sequence). The CDR3 coding sequence is TGTGCCAGTAGTCCAGGGACAGGGTTCGGCTACACCTTC. It yields the protein CASSPGTGFGYTF. Combining the CDR3 with reference TRBV19 and TRBJ1-2 gives the whole variable domain DGGITQSPKYLFRKEGQNVTLSCEQNLNHDAMYWYRQDPGQGLRLIYYSQIVNDFQKGDIAEGYSVSREKKESFPLTVTSAQKNPTAFYLCASSPGTGFGYTFGSGTRLTVV.